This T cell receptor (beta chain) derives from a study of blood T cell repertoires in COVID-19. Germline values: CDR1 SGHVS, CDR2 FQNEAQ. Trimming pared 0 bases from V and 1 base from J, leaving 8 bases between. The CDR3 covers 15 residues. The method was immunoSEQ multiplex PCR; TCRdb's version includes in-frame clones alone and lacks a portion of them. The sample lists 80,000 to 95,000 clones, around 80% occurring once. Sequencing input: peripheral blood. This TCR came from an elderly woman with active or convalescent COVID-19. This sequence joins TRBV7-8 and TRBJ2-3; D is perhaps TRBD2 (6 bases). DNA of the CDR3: TGTGCCAGCAGCTTAGCCGGGACTGGCACAGATACGCAGTATTTT. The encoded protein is CASSLAGTGTDTQYF.